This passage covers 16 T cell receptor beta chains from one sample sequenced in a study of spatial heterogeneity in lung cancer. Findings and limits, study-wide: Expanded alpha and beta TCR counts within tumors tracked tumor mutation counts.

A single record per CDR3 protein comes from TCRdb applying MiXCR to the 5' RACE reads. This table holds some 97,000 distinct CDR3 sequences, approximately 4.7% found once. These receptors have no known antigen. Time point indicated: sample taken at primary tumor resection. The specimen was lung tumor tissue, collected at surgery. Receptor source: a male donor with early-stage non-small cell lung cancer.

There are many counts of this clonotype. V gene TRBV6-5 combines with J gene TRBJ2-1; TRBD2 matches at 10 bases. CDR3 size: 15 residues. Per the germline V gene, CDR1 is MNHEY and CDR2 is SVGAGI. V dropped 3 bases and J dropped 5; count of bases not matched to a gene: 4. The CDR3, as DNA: TGTGCCAGCAGTTATAGACTAGCGGGCAACAATGAGCAGTTCTTC. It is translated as CASSYRLAGNNEQFF.

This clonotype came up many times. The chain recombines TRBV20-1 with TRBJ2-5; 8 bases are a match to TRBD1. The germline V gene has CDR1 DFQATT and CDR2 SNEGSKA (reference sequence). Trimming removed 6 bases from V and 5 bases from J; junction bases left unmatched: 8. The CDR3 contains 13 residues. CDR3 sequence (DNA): TGCAGTGCAGACGGGACAGGTCGTGAGACCCAGTACTTC. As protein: CSADGTGRETQYF.

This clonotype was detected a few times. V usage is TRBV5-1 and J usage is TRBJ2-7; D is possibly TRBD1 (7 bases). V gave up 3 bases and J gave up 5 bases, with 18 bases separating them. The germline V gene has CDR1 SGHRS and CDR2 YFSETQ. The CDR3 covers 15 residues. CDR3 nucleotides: TGCGCCAGCAGCTCGGCGGGGACAGCCGATCACGAGCAGTACTTC. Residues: CASSSAGTADHEQYF.

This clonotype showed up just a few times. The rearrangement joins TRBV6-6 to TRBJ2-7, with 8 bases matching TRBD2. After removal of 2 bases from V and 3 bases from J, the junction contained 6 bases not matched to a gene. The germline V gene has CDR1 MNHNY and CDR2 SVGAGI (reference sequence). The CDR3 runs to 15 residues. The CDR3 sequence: CASSYKAGADYEQYF. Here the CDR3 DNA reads TGTGCCAGCAGTTACAAAGCGGGAGCAGACTACGAGCAGTACTTC.

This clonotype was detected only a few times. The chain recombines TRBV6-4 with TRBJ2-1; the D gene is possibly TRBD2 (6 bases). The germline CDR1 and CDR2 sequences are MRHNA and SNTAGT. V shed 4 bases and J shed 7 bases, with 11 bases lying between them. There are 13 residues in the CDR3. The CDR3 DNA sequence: TGTGCCAGCAGTGCACCGGGACTTAATGAGCAGTTCTTC. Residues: CASSAPGLNEQFF.

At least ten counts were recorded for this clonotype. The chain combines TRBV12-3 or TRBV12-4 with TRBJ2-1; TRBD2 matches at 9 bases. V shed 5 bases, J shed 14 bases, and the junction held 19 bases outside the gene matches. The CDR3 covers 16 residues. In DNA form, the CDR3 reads TGTGCCAGCAGTGAGAATAGCGGGAGAGCGATTTTCGGGGAGTTCTTC. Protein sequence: CASSENSGRAIFGEFF.

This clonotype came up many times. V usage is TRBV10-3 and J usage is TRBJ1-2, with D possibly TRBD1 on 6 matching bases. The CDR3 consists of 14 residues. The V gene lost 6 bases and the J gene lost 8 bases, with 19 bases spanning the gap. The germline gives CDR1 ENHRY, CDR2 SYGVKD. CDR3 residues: CAIRQDRSSGGYTF. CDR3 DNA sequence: TGTGCCATCAGACAGGACAGAAGCTCGGGCGGCTACACCTTC.

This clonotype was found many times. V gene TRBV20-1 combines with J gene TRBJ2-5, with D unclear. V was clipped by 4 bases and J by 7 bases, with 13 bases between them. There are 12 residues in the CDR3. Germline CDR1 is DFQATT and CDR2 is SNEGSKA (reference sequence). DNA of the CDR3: TGCAGTGCTAATGAACTGACGACGACCCAGTACTTC. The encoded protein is CSANELTTTQYF.

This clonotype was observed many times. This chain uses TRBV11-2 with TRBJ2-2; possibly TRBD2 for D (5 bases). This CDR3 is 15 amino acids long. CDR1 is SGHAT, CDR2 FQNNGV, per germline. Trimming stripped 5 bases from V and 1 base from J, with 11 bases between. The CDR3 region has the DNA TGTGCCAGCAGCCTGAGGGCCATGAACACCGGGGAGCTGTTTTTT. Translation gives CASSLRAMNTGELFF.

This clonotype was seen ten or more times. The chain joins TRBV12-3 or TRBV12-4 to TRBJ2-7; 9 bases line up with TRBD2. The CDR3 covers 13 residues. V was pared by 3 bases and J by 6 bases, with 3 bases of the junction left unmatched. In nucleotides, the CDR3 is TGTGCCAGCAGTTTTATGACTAGCGGCGAGCAGTACTTC. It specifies CASSFMTSGEQYF.

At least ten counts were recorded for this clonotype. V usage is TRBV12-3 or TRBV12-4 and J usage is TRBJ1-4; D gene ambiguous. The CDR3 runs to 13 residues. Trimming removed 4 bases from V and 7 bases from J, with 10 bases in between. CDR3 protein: CASSSRVTEKLFF. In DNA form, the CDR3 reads TGTGCCAGCAGTTCGAGGGTTACTGAAAAACTGTTTTTT.

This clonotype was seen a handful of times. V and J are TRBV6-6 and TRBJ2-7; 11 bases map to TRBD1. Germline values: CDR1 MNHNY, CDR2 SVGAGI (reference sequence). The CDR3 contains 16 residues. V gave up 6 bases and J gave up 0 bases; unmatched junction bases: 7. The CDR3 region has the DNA TGTGCCAGCAGCTACATAGGACAGGGGGCCTCCTACGAGCAGTACTTC. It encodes CASSYIGQGASYEQYF.

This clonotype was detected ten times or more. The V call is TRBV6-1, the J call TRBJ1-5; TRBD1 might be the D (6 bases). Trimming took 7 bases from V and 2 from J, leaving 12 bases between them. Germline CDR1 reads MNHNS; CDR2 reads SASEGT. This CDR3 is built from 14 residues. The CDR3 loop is CASTSRGGNQPQHF. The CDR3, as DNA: TGTGCCAGCACATCCAGGGGCGGCAATCAGCCCCAGCATTTT.

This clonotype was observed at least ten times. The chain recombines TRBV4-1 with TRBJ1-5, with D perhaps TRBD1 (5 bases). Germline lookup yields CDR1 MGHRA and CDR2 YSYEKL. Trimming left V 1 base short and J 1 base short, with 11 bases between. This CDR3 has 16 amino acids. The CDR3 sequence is CASSQGPGTSNQPQHF. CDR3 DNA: TGCGCCAGCAGCCAAGGTCCAGGGACGAGCAATCAGCCCCAGCATTTT.

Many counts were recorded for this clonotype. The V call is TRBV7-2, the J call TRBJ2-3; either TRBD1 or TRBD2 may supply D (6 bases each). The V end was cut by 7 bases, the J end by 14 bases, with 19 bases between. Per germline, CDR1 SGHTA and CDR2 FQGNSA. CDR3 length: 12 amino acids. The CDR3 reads CASTLGGIPRYF. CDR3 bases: TGTGCCAGCACTCTAGGGGGGATCCCCCGGTATTTT.

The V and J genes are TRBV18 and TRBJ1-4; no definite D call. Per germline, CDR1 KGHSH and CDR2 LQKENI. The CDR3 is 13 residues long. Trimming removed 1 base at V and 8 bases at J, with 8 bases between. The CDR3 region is CASSPRLQEKLFF. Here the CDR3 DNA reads TGTGCCAGCTCACCACGGTTGCAAGAAAAACTGTTTTTT.